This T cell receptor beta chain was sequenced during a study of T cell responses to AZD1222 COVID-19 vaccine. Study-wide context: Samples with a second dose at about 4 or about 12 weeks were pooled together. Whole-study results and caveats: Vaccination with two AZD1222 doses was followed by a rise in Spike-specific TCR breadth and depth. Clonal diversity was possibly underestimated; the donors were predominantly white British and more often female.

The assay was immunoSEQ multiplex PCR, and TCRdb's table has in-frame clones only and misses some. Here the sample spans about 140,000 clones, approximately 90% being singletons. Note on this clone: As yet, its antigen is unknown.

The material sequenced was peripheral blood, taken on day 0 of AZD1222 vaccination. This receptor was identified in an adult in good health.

The CDR3 spells CASSGDRNTGELFF. CDR3 in DNA: TGTGCCAGCAGCGGAGACCGGAACACCGGGGAGCTGTTTTTT. V gene TRBV7-6 combines with J gene TRBJ2-2; D gene uncertain. This CDR3 has 14 residues. Trimming pared 5 bases from V and 1 base from J, leaving 8 bases between. Germline CDR1 and CDR2: SGHVS and FNYEAQ.